This T cell receptor beta chain was identified in a study of blood T cells in healthy people across ages. There are 14 residues in the CDR3. V trimming: 3 bases; J trimming: 4 bases; junction bases outside the gene matches: 7. Germline loops: CDR1 DFQATT, CDR2 SNEGSKA (reference sequence). Primers used in a second PCR of about 6 to 11 cycles were a sample-barcoded 5' primer and a J-beta primer mix. Each CDR3 protein is one row after TCRdb ran MiXCR on the 5' RACE reads. The sample lists 1.6 million or so distinct CDR3 sequences, approximately 32% occurring once. This TCR derives from a woman aged 25-40 years in good health. The chain is built from TRBV20-1 and TRBJ2-5, with TRBD2 matching over 8 bases. Material for sequencing was blood. CDR3 sequence: CSASAGGPRETQYF. The CDR3 DNA reads TGCAGTGCTAGTGCGGGAGGCCCTCGAGAGACCCAGTACTTC.